This TCR beta chain was retrieved from a study of T-cell memory formation after mild COVID-19 (TCRdb year 2021). With regard to the full study: Most TCR sequence clusters were specific to one of the two donors. In a couple of donors, T-cell clones that expanded and contracted after mild COVID-19 were tracked by sequencing TCRalpha and TCRbeta repertoires over time. The cohort comprised two young, previously healthy adult volunteers, one female and one male. What the research found in general, with its limitations: Some responding clones were detected in pre-infection memory, which suggested that pre-existing cross-reactive memory T cells had joined the SARS-CoV-2 response. Contracting CD4+ clones were found mainly in CM and EM memory subsets, while CD8+ clones were enriched in EMRA. Whether the second-wave clones peaking on day 37 were SARS-CoV-2 specific was not confirmed. The study included only a couple of mild cases, and larger cohorts that include severe cases with pre-infection samples were judged to be necessary. Clones that contracted from day 15 to 85 showed balanced CD4/CD8 phenotypes, whereas a second wave of clones that expanded from day 15 to 37 leaned towards CD4+.

A note on this clonotype: The antigen it binds to is not known. The sample holds no much larger clone one base away, and base qualities are not on file.

The listed sequencing device is Illumina NovaSeq 6000. Using 5'RACE with constant-segment primers, TCRalpha and TCRbeta cDNA libraries were constructed, with sample barcodes and unique molecular identifiers added in the process. Trizol reagent was used to extract RNA from every sample. The libraries were amplified in two PCR steps, and the second step added a second sample barcode and Illumina TruSeq adapters. Sequencing of the libraries was done on an Illumina NovaSeq, producing 2 x 150 bp paired-end reads. Under the source paper's analysis protocol: With migec v1.2.7, reads were demultiplexed and then collapsed into UMI-guided consensus sequences. Using mixcr v2.1.11, UMI consensuses were aligned to TRA and TRB V and J templates and then assembled into clonotypes. Expanded or contracted clonotypes were those called significant by both edgeR and NoisET, with noise models trained on biological replicates. For edgeR calls, a false discovery rate-adjusted p below 0.01 and a log2 fold-change threshold of 1 were applied. As an exploratory analysis of dynamics, max-normalized trajectories of the 1000 most abundant clonotypes were examined with PCA combined with hierarchical clustering. The CD4 or CD8 phenotype of responding clones was assigned using the separately sequenced CD4+ and CD8+ repertoires. In TCRdb, the public reads were trimmed at Q25 with fastp and aligned with MiXCR, with productive beta chains retained. When rows share a CDR3 protein, they turn into one entry using the most common DNA and genes. The V and J calls were determined by TCRdb, not by the authors. Here the sample has 470,000 or so distinct CDR3 sequences; roughly 18% occur a single time. The ten largest clonotypes hold approximately 13% of the sample.

Ficoll-Paque density gradient centrifugation was used to isolate PBMCs. The sample comprised PBMCs or a T cell subset sorted from them (not recorded which). The sequence was collected from an adult woman who had mild COVID-19 (a few samples of this study predate the infection). The sample titles of this study are shuffled in the database, so cell type and time point are left out; the donor was told from shared clones.

The DNA reads TGTGCCAGCAGCTCGGGTTCGCGGGTGCCGCAAGAGACCCAGTACTTC. It is translated as CASSSGSRVPQETQYF. This sequence uses TRBV7-3 and TRBJ2-5; TRBD2 might be the D gene, on 5 matching bases. According to the germline V gene, CDR1 reads SGHTA and CDR2 reads FQGTGA. From the cysteine through the phenylalanine, the CDR3 covers 16 amino acids. Solely the CDR3 DNA is kept, with 48 bases framed from the first base. The V end loses 4 bases and the J end loses 2 bases, and a stretch of 17 bases separates them.